This T cell receptor (beta chain) was sequenced in a study of blood T cell repertoires in COVID-19. Overall study: Nucleic acid was either cDNA or gDNA, and it came from T cells, B-cell-depleted T cells, or PBMCs.

Per the original methods: From reference gene primer amplification, estimates of nucleated cell counts were derived. The table came from immunoSEQ multiplex PCR; TCRdb's copy has only in-frame clones and leaves some out. V and J calls and clone size are copied from that table; D and trimming were computed from the DNA. The sample lists around 160,000 clones, roughly nine tenths occurring once. The J segment lost 0 bases and the V segment lost 0 bases, leaving 6 bases of the junction unmatched. CDR3 size: 17 residues. Germline CDR1 and CDR2: SGDLS and YYNGEE. The sequenced sample consisted of peripheral blood. This clonotype was obtained from a man in his 60s with acute or convalescent COVID-19. The chain recombines TRBV9 with TRBJ2-3, with 8 nucleotides matching TRBD2. The CDR3 loop is CASSVALSGGSTDTQYF. The CDR3 bases are TGTGCCAGCAGCGTAGCTCTGAGCGGGGGCAGCACAGATACGCAGTATTTT.